These T cell receptor beta chains were read from a single sample in a study of blood T cell repertoires in COVID-19. The table came from immunoSEQ multiplex PCR; TCRdb's copy has only in-frame clones and leaves some out. Of about 220,000 clones listed, 83% were seen once; the top ten hold about 4.8%. The sequencing sample was made of PBMCs or T cells enriched from blood (not recorded which). The receptors here all came from a woman aged 45 to 65 who had been exposed to COVID-19. Both conserved end residues are part of each CDR3. The D gene is left open where the match is weak. Size is omitted from some rows. Given values are once, few, many or a class for expanded clones.

TRBV12-3/TRBV12-4,NA,NA,TRBJ1-1,CASSPQANTEAFF,TGTGCCAGCAGTCCTCAGGCGAACACTGAAGCTTTCTTT
TRBV28,TRBD1,NA,TRBJ1-5,CASSRTGGQPQHF,TGTGCCAGCAGCCGGACAGGAGGACAGCCCCAGCATTTT
TRBV12-3/TRBV12-4,NA,few,TRBJ1-2,CASSPGRPGYTF,TGTGCCAGCAGCCCCGGCAGGCCGGGCTACACCTTC
TRBV7-8,NA,NA,TRBJ2-7,CASSRGSTTYEQYF,TGTGCCAGCAGCCGCGGGTCTACCACCTACGAGCAGTACTTC
TRBV5-1,NA,few,TRBJ2-7,CASSLAGQYEQYF,TGCGCCAGCAGCTTAGCAGGGCAATACGAGCAGTACTTC
TRBV5-5,TRBD1,NA,TRBJ2-1,CASSPGQWVNEQFF,TGTGCCAGCAGCCCGGGACAGTGGGTAAATGAGCAGTTCTTC
TRBV6-2/TRBV6-3,NA,NA,TRBJ2-2,CASSRPRGGIAGELFF,TGTGCCAGCAGTCGACCTAGGGGGGGCATAGCCGGGGAGCTGTTTTTT
TRBV18,NA,NA,TRBJ1-1,CASSPRGGEAFF,TGTGCCAGCTCACCACGGGGGGGTGAAGCTTTCTTT
TRBV3-1/TRBV3-2,NA,NA,TRBJ2-3,CASSHVVRTQYF,TGTGCCAGCAGCCATGTAGTACGGACGCAGTATTTT
TRBV2,NA,NA,TRBJ2-3,CASSYIARGRDTQYF,TGTGCCAGCAGTTATATAGCGCGGGGCAGGGATACGCAGTATTTT
TRBV6-5,NA,few,TRBJ2-3,CASSPPGLQGTQYF,TGTGCCAGCAGTCCCCCGGGGCTACAGGGTACGCAGTATTTT
TRBV19,NA,NA,TRBJ2-7,CASSAGLREQYF,TGTGCCAGTAGTGCGGGGTTGCGAGAGCAGTACTTC
TRBV13,NA,NA,TRBJ2-1,CASSPTTGTYNEQFF,TGTGCCAGCAGCCCCACGACCGGGACCTACAATGAGCAGTTCTTC
TRBV27,NA,NA,TRBJ1-5,CASKDRSGREGQPQHF,TGTGCCAGCAAAGACAGGTCGGGGAGAGAGGGCCAGCCCCAGCATTTT
TRBV4-2,TRBD2,NA,TRBJ2-3,CASSQDTGLAAQYF,TGTGCCAGCAGCCAAGATACGGGACTAGCGGCGCAGTATTTT
TRBV30,NA,NA,TRBJ2-1,CAGTSSYNEQFF,TGTGCCGGGACCAGTTCCTACAATGAGCAGTTCTTC
TRBV7-2,TRBD1,NA,TRBJ2-5,CASSLDDRAKTQYF,TGTGCCAGCAGCTTAGACGACAGGGCGAAGACCCAGTACTTC
TRBV21-1,NA,once,TRBJ1-2,CASSGEEVSGGYTF,TGTGCCAGCAGCGGAGAGGAGGTATCGGGTGGCTACACCTTC
TRBV6-5,TRBD1,NA,TRBJ1-1,CASKSGQGPFEAFF,TGTGCCAGCAAATCGGGACAGGGGCCTTTTGAAGCTTTCTTT
TRBV15,NA,NA,TRBJ1-4,CATSPRREGRKLFF,TGTGCCACCAGCCCCCGAAGGGAGGGACGAAAACTGTTTTTT
TRBV11-2,NA,once,TRBJ1-2,CASSLGLGGVNYGYTF,TGTGCCAGCAGCTTAGGCCTGGGGGGGGTGAACTATGGCTACACCTTC
TRBV19,TRBD1,few,TRBJ2-3,CASSIAGGFTDTQYF,TGTGCCAGTAGTATAGCAGGGGGCTTCACAGATACGCAGTATTTT
TRBV29-1,NA,NA,TRBJ2-2,CSGLSVGTGELFF,TGCAGCGGACTAAGCGTGGGCACCGGGGAGCTGTTTTTT
TRBV19,NA,NA,TRBJ2-5,CASSSRGETQYF,TGTGCCAGTAGTTCTAGGGGGGAGACCCAGTACTTC
TRBV7-9,TRBD2,NA,TRBJ2-1,CASSFPGGINNEQFF,TGTGCCAGCAGCTTCCCCGGGGGGATAAACAATGAGCAGTTCTTC
TRBV2,NA,NA,TRBJ1-1,CASSFLGVPNTEAFF,TGTGCCAGCAGTTTCTTAGGGGTCCCGAACACTGAAGCTTTCTTT
TRBV28,NA,NA,TRBJ1-1,CASSLRTEAFF,TGTGCCAGCAGTTTGCGCACTGAAGCTTTCTTT
TRBV27,NA,NA,TRBJ1-1,CASMSEGTKAFF,TGTGCCAGCATGTCGGAGGGGACTAAAGCTTTCTTT
TRBV5-1,NA,NA,TRBJ2-1,CASSTRTTNEQFF,TGCGCCAGCAGCACCCGGACTACCAATGAGCAGTTCTTC